The rows below give T cell receptor beta chains drawn from one sample of a study of T cell responses to AZD1222 COVID-19 vaccine. Using immunoSEQ multiplex PCR, the repertoire was profiled, and TCRdb retains in-frame clones only, with some absent. The data contain about 97,000 clones, about 88% of them singletons. Sequencing used peripheral blood, obtained on day 0 of AZD1222 vaccination. Every receptor here comes from an adult in good health. Both conserved end residues are trimmed from each CDR3. Each record gives: J gene, clone size, V gene, CDR3 protein. Clone sizes are given selectively: once, few, many, or a class where the clone is expanded.

>TRBJ2-6|-|TRBV5-8
ASSWFLSPSSGANVLT
>TRBJ2-1|-|TRBV7-9
ASSLEGSYNEQF
>TRBJ1-2|-|TRBV6-1
ASSEAPTGDYGYT
>TRBJ2-7|-|TRBV28
ASSPSGQGYEQY
>TRBJ2-7|-|TRBV5-1
ASSLTEDEQY
>TRBJ1-1|medium-sized|TRBV19
ASTPRVNTEAF
>TRBJ2-3|-|TRBV9
ASSGWDSTDTQY
>TRBJ2-2|-|TRBV27
ASRPWRGELF
>TRBJ2-7|large|TRBV27
ASKIGAGGLYEQY
>TRBJ2-7|-|TRBV7-2
ASSANSYEQY
>TRBJ2-5|-|TRBV19
ASSIDPGPGETQY
>TRBJ2-7|-|TRBV7-2
ASSLATSAGYEQY
>TRBJ2-4|-|TRBV7-9
ASSLYYGAKNIQY
>TRBJ1-5|-|TRBV5-1
ASRWDSNQPQH
>TRBJ2-5|-|TRBV28
ASSLIVTVPQETQY
>TRBJ2-1|few|TRBV7-3
ASSLGPPNEQF
>TRBJ2-2|-|TRBV5-1
ASSLHTRELF
>TRBJ1-6|-|TRBV5-5
ASSFGGFSSPLH
>TRBJ2-3|-|TRBV12-3/TRBV12-4
ASSLPGADTQY
>TRBJ1-4|-|TRBV27
ASRRGGGNDEKLF
>TRBJ1-2|-|TRBV20-1
SASGQGAFVDGYT
>TRBJ2-2|-|TRBV7-3
ASSPLAGVNTGELF
>TRBJ1-1|-|TRBV7-3
ASSLNGGRGTVNTEAF
>TRBJ2-7|few|TRBV27
PTKSGAGGLYEQY